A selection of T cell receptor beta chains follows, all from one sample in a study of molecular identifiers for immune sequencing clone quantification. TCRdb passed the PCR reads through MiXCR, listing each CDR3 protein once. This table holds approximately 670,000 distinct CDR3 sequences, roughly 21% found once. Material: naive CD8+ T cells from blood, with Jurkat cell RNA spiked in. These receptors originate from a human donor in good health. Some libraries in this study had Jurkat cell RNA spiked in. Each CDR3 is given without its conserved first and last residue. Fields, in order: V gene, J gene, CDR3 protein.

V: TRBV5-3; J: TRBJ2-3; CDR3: AGSWGTGGLADTQY
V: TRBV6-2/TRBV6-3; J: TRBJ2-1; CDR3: ASSTGLAGDNEQF
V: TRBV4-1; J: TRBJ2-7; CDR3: ASGQDGLAGGYEQY
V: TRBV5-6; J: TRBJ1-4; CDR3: AGSLWPLTGGDEKLF
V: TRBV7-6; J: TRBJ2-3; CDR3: ASSKGTRSTDTQY
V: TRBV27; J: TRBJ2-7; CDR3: ASSSPRDEQY
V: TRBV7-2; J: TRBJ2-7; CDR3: ANSYRAPYEQY
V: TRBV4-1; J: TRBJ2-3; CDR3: ASSQERQGNTDTQY
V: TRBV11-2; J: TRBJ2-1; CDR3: ASSLDRLAENPSAEQF
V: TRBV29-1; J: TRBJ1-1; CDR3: SVDSPGVPEAF
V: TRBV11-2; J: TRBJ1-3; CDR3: ASSKYRADRGNTIY
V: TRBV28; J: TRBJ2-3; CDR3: ASSPRTGQDTQY
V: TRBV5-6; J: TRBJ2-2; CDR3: ASSLTTTNTGELF
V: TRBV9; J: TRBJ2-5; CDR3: ASSVVGLRGSQETQY
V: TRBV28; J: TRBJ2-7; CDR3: ASSSPDTYEQY
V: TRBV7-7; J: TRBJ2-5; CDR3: ASSFSQGEQETQY
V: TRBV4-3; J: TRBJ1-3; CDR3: ASSQTASSGNTIY
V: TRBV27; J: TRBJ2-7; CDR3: ASSLGTSEIYEQY
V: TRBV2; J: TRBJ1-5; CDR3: ASSDMDRSNQPQH
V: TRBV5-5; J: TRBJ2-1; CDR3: ASSLIGTSGSRYNEQF
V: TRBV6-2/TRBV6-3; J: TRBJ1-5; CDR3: ASSYAPGYSNQPQH
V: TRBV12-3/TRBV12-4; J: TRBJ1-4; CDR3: ASSNGLRKEKLF
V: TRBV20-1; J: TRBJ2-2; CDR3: SARDLGGADTGELF
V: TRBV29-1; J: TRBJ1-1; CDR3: SVPVYTEAF
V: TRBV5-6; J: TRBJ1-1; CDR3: ASSNPMNTEAF
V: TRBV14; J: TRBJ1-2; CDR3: ASSQGTGGYYGYT
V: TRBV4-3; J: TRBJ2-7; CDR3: ASSQDISYEQY
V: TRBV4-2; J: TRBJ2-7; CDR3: ASSQEGKGGRYEQY
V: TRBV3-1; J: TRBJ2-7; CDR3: ASSPPGDSYEQY
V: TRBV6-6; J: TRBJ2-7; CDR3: ASSYGGTAYEQY
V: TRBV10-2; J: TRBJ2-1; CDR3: ASSESGAGGWYEQF
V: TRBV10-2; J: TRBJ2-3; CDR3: ASSESRGGTDTQY
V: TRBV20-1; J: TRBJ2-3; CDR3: SASHGGADTQY
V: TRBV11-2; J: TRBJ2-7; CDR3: ASSDYSYEQY
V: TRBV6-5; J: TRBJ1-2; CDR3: AVYRSPNYGYT
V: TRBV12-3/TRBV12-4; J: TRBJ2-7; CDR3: ASSLPGWHEQY
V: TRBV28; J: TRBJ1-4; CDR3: ASRFTAGTNEKLF
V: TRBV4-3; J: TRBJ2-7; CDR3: ASSQGTGMYEQY
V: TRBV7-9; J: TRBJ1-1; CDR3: ASRSGGADAEAF
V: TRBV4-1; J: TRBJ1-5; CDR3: ASSQGQTGRNQPQH
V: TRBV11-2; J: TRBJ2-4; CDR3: ASSRQALSAKNIQY
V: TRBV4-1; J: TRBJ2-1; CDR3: ASSQLGLDENNEQF
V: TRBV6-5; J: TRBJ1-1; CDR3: ASNPGGARDTEAF
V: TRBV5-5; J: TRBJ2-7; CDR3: ASSHGATSEQY
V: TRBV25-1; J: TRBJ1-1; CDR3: ASSAGTEAF
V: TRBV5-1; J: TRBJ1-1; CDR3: ASSPTTRDRGLLTEAF
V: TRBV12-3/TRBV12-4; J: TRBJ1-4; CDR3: ASSFRHAEEKLF
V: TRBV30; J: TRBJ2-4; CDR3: AWTRPEDGIRENIQY
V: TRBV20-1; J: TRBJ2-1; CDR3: SARPRSRTYNEQF
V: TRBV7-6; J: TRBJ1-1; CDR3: ASSPGDRAAEAF
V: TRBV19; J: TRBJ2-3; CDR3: ASSIIGDTQY
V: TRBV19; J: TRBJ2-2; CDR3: ASSMVSGNTGELF
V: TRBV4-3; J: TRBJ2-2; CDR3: ASSQGTSGNTGELF
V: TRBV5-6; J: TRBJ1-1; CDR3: ASSLGARLNTEAF
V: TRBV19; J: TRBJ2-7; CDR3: ASSISAHEQY